The 24 T cell receptor beta chains reported below all come from one sample, sequenced in a study of shared clonotypes between healthy human individuals (dated by TCRdb to about 2020). Preparation of the library involved the immunoSEQ multiplex PCR assay. The clones in this table, taken by TCRdb from immuneACCESS, are in-frame only. Not every clone is retained; where verified, under half of the shortfall comes from an unresolved V gene, and the cause of the rest is unknown. Present in this sample are 1.5 million to 2.5 million clones, about 95% of which were seen just once. In total, the top ten clones hold approximately 1.2% of the sample. CD8 naive samples consisted of CD45RO-negative cells that were positively selected for CCR7, yielding a CD45RA+CCR7+ population without TemRA cells. Sequences were obtained from naive CD8+ T cells sorted from blood. What this sample's cell subset or site label stands for: CD45RA+CCR7+. The receptors originated from a young man in good health.

This chain connects TRBV5-4 to TRBJ2-1, with TRBD2 matching 7 bases. CDR1 and CDR2 (germline): SGHNT, YYREEE (reference sequence). J was trimmed by 0 bases and V by 4 bases; bases with no gene match: 10. This CDR3 is 17 amino acids long. The CDR3 DNA reads TGTGCCAGCAGCACCGACGTAGCGGGCACCTCCTACAATGAGCAGTTCTTC. Translating it yields CASSTDVAGTSYNEQFF.

The rearrangement joins TRBV7-9 to TRBJ2-5; the D gene is possibly TRBD1 (7 bases). The CDR3 length is 19 residues. Per germline, CDR1 SEHNR and CDR2 FQNEAQ (reference sequence). V was pared by 5 bases and J by 5 bases, with 30 bases between. CDR3 sequence reads: CASSPRLAGDSVRGETQYF. The CDR3 nucleotides read TGTGCCAGCAGCCCACGTTTAGCCGGGGACAGCGTACGGGGGGAGACCCAGTACTTC.

The V call is TRBV9, the J call TRBJ2-7, with D perhaps assigned TRBD1 or TRBD2 (5 bases each). Germline V gene sequence: CDR1 SGDLS, CDR2 YYNGEE. V gave up 5 bases and J gave up 1 base, with 13 bases separating them. The CDR3 runs to 14 residues. The CDR3 sequence is CASSPGRQSYEQYF. CDR3 bases: TGTGCCAGCAGTCCGGGACGGCAGTCCTACGAGCAGTACTTC.

This chain links TRBV5-6 with TRBJ1-1, with 7 bases aligning to TRBD1. The CDR3 runs 15 residues. Germline V lookup: CDR1 SGHDT, CDR2 YYEEEE. The junction had 8 bases not matched to a gene; V was cut back by 6 bases and J by 0 bases. CDR3 in amino acids: CASNGDRELNTEAFF. The CDR3 nucleotides read TGTGCCAGCAACGGCGACAGGGAACTGAACACTGAAGCTTTCTTT.

This clone was detected a few times. V usage is TRBV6-1 and J usage is TRBJ1-5; D is ambiguous. There are 15 residues in the CDR3. V was trimmed by 5 bases and J by 0 bases, leaving 11 bases between them. CDR1 is MNHNS and CDR2 is SASEGT in the germline V gene. In DNA form, the CDR3 reads TGTGCCAGCAGTAAGGTGATCGGTAGCAATCAGCCCCAGCATTTT. Encoded protein: CASSKVIGSNQPQHF.

V gene TRBV2 combines with J gene TRBJ1-6, with a tentative D call TRBD1 (6 bases). Trimming stripped 6 bases from V and 0 bases from J, with 21 bases between. The CDR3 covers 19 residues. Germline CDR1 is SNHLY and CDR2 is FYNNEI. The CDR3 nucleotides are TGTGCCAGCAGGGGCGAGGACACAGGGCGGAGCTCCTATAATTCACCCCTCCACTTT. Amino acid sequence: CASRGEDTGRSSYNSPLHF.

The V gene is TRBV28, the J gene TRBJ2-5; 8 nucleotides line up with TRBD1. CDR1 MDHEN and CDR2 SYDVKM come from the germline V gene. Losses at the gene ends were 0 bases for V and 2 bases for J; bases not matched to a gene: 2. The CDR3 sequence is 15 residues long. CDR3 protein: CASSLWTGEQETQYF. CDR3 DNA sequence: TGTGCCAGCAGTTTATGGACAGGGGAACAAGAGACCCAGTACTTC.

The genes are TRBV9 and TRBJ2-2; 9 bases line up with TRBD2. V dropped 3 bases and J dropped 4; count of bases not matched to a gene: 7. The germline V gene encodes CDR1 SGDLS and CDR2 YYNGEE. CDR3 length: 16 amino acids. Written as DNA, the CDR3 is TGTGCCAGCAGCGGTAGCGGGAGTAGTAGCACCGGGGAGCTGTTTTTT. It translates to CASSGSGSSSTGELFF. The complete variable domain, with remaining parts taken from reference TRBV9 and TRBJ2-2, reads DSGVTQTPKHLITATGQRVTLRCSPRSGDLSVYWYQQSLDQGLQFLIQYYNGEERAKGNILERFSAQQFPDLHSELNLSSLELGDSALYFCASSGSGSSSTGELFFGEGSRLTVL.

This chain connects TRBV19 to TRBJ2-5, with D unresolved. The CDR3 is made up of 13 amino acids. The germline V gene has CDR1 LNHDA and CDR2 SQIVND (reference sequence). V was clipped by 3 bases and J by 4 bases, with 9 bases between them. CDR3 region: CASSIVWGETQYF. The DNA of the CDR3 is TGTGCCAGTAGTATTGTGTGGGGAGAGACCCAGTACTTC.

The chain uses TRBV4-1 and TRBJ2-4; 8 nucleotides line up with TRBD1. The CDR3 totals 19 residues. V shed 0 bases and J 8 bases; nucleotides not matched to a gene: 18. Per germline, CDR1 MGHRA and CDR2 YSYEKL. As DNA, the CDR3 is TGCGCCAGCAGCCAAGATGGAGGACAGGGTGAAGACTGGGGGTACATTCAGTACTTC. This sequence encodes CASSQDGGQGEDWGYIQYF.

To note about this clone: Other nucleotide sequences in the sample specify the same CDR3. The chain has TRBV6-5 and TRBJ2-7; TRBD1 aligns across 11 bases. This CDR3 comprises 15 residues. CDR1 and CDR2 (germline): MNHEY, SVGAGI. The J segment lost 4 bases and the V segment lost 2 bases, leaving 4 bases of the junction unmatched. This chain's CDR3 is CASSYRGQGAYEQYF. In DNA form, the CDR3 reads TGTGCCAGCAGTTACAGAGGACAGGGGGCTTACGAGCAGTACTTC.

This clone was seen once. The CDR3 here is CASSPGGSHEQYF. DNA of the CDR3: TGCGCCAGCAGCCCAGGGGGCTCGCACGAGCAGTACTTC. The chain joins TRBV4-1 to TRBJ2-7, with 8 bases identical to TRBD1. CDR1 MGHRA and CDR2 YSYEKL come from the germline V gene. The trim removed 4 bases at V and 5 bases at J, leaving 4 bases unmatched. The CDR3 runs 13 residues.

This chain uses TRBV30 with TRBJ2-7, with 7 bases matching TRBD1. The V gene end was trimmed by 4 bases and the J gene end by 0 bases; junction bases not matched to a gene: 3. Germline V CDR1 and CDR2: GTSNPN, SVGIG (reference sequence). There are 13 residues in the CDR3. The DNA of the CDR3 is TGTGCCTGGACCCGGGACAGCTCCTACGAGCAGTACTTC. Translating it yields CAWTRDSSYEQYF. The entire variable domain, with the rest obtained from reference TRBV30 and TRBJ2-7, is as follows: SQTIHQWPATLVQPVGSPLSLECTVEGTSNPNLYWYRQAAGRGLQLLFYSVGIGQISSEVPQNLSASRPQDRQFILSSKKLLLSDSGFYLCAWTRDSSYEQYFGPGTRLTVT.

The rearrangement joins TRBV6-5 to TRBJ1-1; no definite D call. The V gene's germline CDR1 is MNHEY and CDR2 SVGAGI. The CDR3 contains 15 residues. The V end was cut by 5 bases, the J end by 4 bases, with 17 bases between. CDR3 nucleotide sequence: TGTGCCAGCAGTCAGTCCTGGGAGGGAATCACTGAAGCTTTCTTT. This codes for CASSQSWEGITEAFF.

The chain combines TRBV6-1 with TRBJ2-7; D could derive from TRBD1 or TRBD2 (5 bases each). Per the germline V gene, CDR1 is MNHNS and CDR2 is SASEGT. The CDR3 length is 13 residues. V was clipped by 4 bases and J by 6 bases, with 13 bases between them. The CDR3 region has the DNA TGTGCCAGCAGTGCGACGGGGCTAGGCGAGCAGTACTTC. Its protein is CASSATGLGEQYF.

In the case of this clone: The sample has other DNA sequences that encode this CDR3 too. This chain joins TRBV27 and TRBJ2-7; D is unresolved. The length of the CDR3 is 13 residues. Germline V gene sequence: CDR1 MNHEY, CDR2 SMNVEV (reference sequence). The germline V and J ends were trimmed by 2 bases and 2 bases, with 7 bases remaining between them. DNA for the CDR3: TGTGCCAGCAGTTTAGGGGTAACCTACGAGCAGTACTTC. Translation gives CASSLGVTYEQYF.

The CDR3 coding sequence is TGTGCCAGCAGTTTGTCGGCGGACATCCAAGAGACCCAGTACTTC. It yields the protein CASSLSADIQETQYF. The chain carries TRBV28 and TRBJ2-5; the D gene is possibly TRBD1 (5 bases). This CDR3 comprises 15 residues. Germline V gene sequence: CDR1 MDHEN, CDR2 SYDVKM. V was cut by 3 bases and J by 1 base, with 12 bases left in between.

The chain links TRBV6-6 to TRBJ2-2; D is ambiguous. The CDR3 runs to 16 residues. Trimming removed 4 bases from V and 4 bases from J, with 16 bases in between. Germline-derived CDR1 and CDR2 are MNHNY and SVGAGI (reference sequence). The CDR3 spells CASSSQDGPTTGELFF. CDR3 sequence (DNA): TGTGCCAGCAGTTCTCAGGACGGCCCCACCACCGGGGAGCTGTTTTTT.

V usage is TRBV5-4 and J usage is TRBJ2-1; 9 bases line up with TRBD1. J gave up 6 bases and V 0 bases, and 4 bases lay outside the gene matches. The CDR3 is 15 residues long. Germline CDR1 SGHNT, CDR2 YYREEE (reference sequence). The CDR3 here is CASSLAGTGINEQFF. As DNA, the CDR3 is TGTGCCAGCAGCTTGGCCGGGACAGGGATCAATGAGCAGTTCTTC.

The chain is built from TRBV13 and TRBJ2-7, with 13 bases that match TRBD2. Germline V gene sequence: CDR1 PRHDT, CDR2 FYEKMQ (reference sequence). The V and J ends lost 4 bases and 2 bases, in that order; junction bases with no gene match: 5. The CDR3 has 16 residues. CDR3: CASSSGLAGVPYEQYF. The CDR3 nucleotides read TGTGCCAGCAGCTCAGGACTAGCGGGGGTCCCCTACGAGCAGTACTTC.

This sequence joins TRBV6-1 and TRBJ2-7; D is unresolved. The CDR3 runs 15 residues. From germline, CDR1 is MNHNS and CDR2 SASEGT. Trimming took off 2 bases at V and 1 base at J, with 12 bases between the two ends. The CDR3 DNA reads TGTGCCAGCAGTGAAACTCGTTACACATCCTACGAGCAGTACTTC. Its translation: CASSETRYTSYEQYF.

The count of this clone is one. This rearrangement joins TRBV5-5 to TRBJ2-5, with D unresolved. V was cut by 0 bases and J by 3 bases, with 9 bases left in between. The CDR3 consists of 14 residues. Germline V lookup: CDR1 SGHKS, CDR2 YYEKEE (reference sequence). The CDR3 reads CASSLVALKETQYF. The CDR3 nucleotides read TGTGCCAGCAGCTTGGTAGCCCTAAAAGAGACCCAGTACTTC. Full variable domain (missing parts from reference TRBV5-5 and TRBJ2-5): DAGVTQSPTHLIKTRGQQVTLRCSPISGHKSVSWYQQVLGQGPQFIFQYYEKEERGRGNFPDRFSARQFPNYSSELNVNALLLGDSALYLCASSLVALKETQYFGPGTRLLVL.

This chain uses TRBV4-1 with TRBJ2-5; D call uncertain. The ends were cut back, 2 bases at V and 3 bases at J, with 10 bases in the middle. The CDR3 has 14 amino acids. Germline loops: CDR1 MGHRA, CDR2 YSYEKL. Here the CDR3 reads CASSQRHSEETQYF. CDR3 bases: TGCGCCAGCAGCCAACGGCACAGCGAAGAGACCCAGTACTTC.

This sequence joins TRBV7-2 and TRBJ1-2, with TRBD1 matching over 8 bases. J gave up 2 bases and V 4 bases, and 0 bases lay outside the gene matches. This CDR3 has 13 residues. Germline V gene data show CDR1 as SGHTA and CDR2 as FQGNSA. The CDR3 here is CASSWDRNYGYTF. The DNA for the CDR3 is TGTGCCAGCAGCTGGGACAGGAACTATGGCTACACCTTC.